Below, one TCR beta chain is given with its context. Its antigen is currently unknown. CDR1 and CDR2 (germline): SNHLY, FYNNEI. The CDR3 loop spans 12 amino acids. Trimming removed 4 bases from V and 3 bases from J; junction bases left unmatched: 0. The source of the sample is a study of cytomegalovirus exposure and HLA in healthy donors. PCR primers comprised 60 Vbeta and 13 Jbeta primers. Profiling relied on immunoSEQ multiplex PCR, and the TCRdb table lists in-frame clones only, not all of them. The sample has over 150,000 clones, over 70% seen once. Study-wide results and caveats: Among the most significant clusters, several appeared linked to common viral pathogens in a later analysis. Judged likely to be a sequencing artifact was a cluster of highly shared sequence variants. Some TCR beta chains (over 150 of them) were listed as cytomegalovirus-associated.

The chain recombines TRBV2 with TRBJ2-7, with TRBD1 identical over 7 bases. Sequencing used PBMCs. The receptor comes from a young woman in good health and CMV-seronegative. CDR3 nucleotide sequence: TGTGCCAGCAGTGGGGACAGCTACGAGCAGTACTTC. Protein product: CASSGDSYEQYF.